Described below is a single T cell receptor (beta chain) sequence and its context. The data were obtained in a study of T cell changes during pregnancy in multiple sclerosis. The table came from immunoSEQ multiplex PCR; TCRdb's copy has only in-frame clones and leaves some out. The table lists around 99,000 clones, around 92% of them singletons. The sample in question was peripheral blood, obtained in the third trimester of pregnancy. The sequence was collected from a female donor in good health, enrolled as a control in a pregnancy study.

The CDR3 DNA sequence: TGTGCCACCAGCAGAGCATCGCGGGAGGAAGGATGGGGCTACACCTTC. Protein product: CATSRASREEGWGYTF. The chain employs TRBV15 and TRBJ1-2; no firm D call. CDR3 length: 16 residues. Trimming stripped 1 base from V and 8 bases from J, with 20 bases between. CDR1 and CDR2 from the germline V gene are LNHNV and YYDKDF (reference sequence).